This note documents a single TCR beta chain sequence. Its antigen is unknown. TCRdb ran MiXCR on the multiplex PCR reads and lists one entry per CDR3 protein. The sample lists about 12,000 distinct CDR3 sequences; about 70% were seen once. This specimen comes from a study of breast tumors, draining lymph nodes, adjacent tissues. Study-wide findings and caveats: Data only fit, rather than demonstrated, lymph node origin of most tumor T cells. Luminal-like breast cancer showed significantly higher tumor–nontumor repertoire similarity than basal-like.

Germline V CDR1 and CDR2: ENHRY, SYGVKD. Trimming took 2 bases from V and 5 from J; bases not matched to a gene: 3. The length of the CDR3 is 15 residues. This receptor was identified in a female donor with breast cancer. Some clones in this sample may be carry-over from other donors' samples. The gene calls are TRBV10-3 and TRBJ2-7, with 13 bases that match TRBD2. The sample consisted of tumor-adjacent breast tissue. Here the CDR3 reads CAISETSGRANEQYF. Written as DNA, the CDR3 is TGTGCCATCAGTGAGACTAGCGGGAGGGCGAACGAGCAGTACTTC.